This T cell receptor beta chain was recorded in a study of OX40 agonist ivuxolimab in advanced cancers. Study-level background: Patients treated during dose escalation were battling hepatocellular carcinoma, melanoma, renal cell or head and neck cancer.

Some clones are missing from TCRdb's copy, which holds only in-frame ones; the method was immunoSEQ multiplex PCR. The table has 65,000 to 95,000 clones, less than 95% seen once. Per germline, CDR1 SGHTA and CDR2 FQGNSA. The CDR3 consists of 15 residues. The trim removed 2 bases at V and 2 bases at J, leaving 5 bases unmatched. Here the sequenced sample was CD4+ or CD8+ T cells sorted from blood, taken in a trial of the OX40 agonist ivuxolimab. This clonotype was sampled from an adult with an advanced solid tumor such as melanoma, head and neck, liver or kidney cancer. The V gene is TRBV7-2, the J gene TRBJ1-1, with 7 bases matching TRBD1. The CDR3 sequence: CASSLTTGINTEAFF. CDR3 sequence (DNA): TGTGCCAGCAGCTTAACGACAGGGATCAACACTGAAGCTTTCTTT.